This TCR beta chain was obtained from a study of blood T cell repertoires in COVID-19. Across the whole study: Italy, Spain and the United States were the sources of the convalescent and acute COVID-19 samples. Nucleic acid was either cDNA or gDNA, and it came from T cells, B-cell-depleted T cells, or PBMCs.

CDR3 length: 12 residues. CDR1 is WSHSY, CDR2 SAAADI, per germline. Trimming cost V 9 bases and J 6 bases, with 11 bases left between them. In the original processing: Amplifying reference gene primers gave estimates of nucleated cell counts. The data were produced by immunoSEQ multiplex PCR, yet TCRdb's version contains in-frame clones alone and is incomplete. The DNA was the basis for D and trimming; V, J and clone size are from that table. The top ten clones hold roughly 4.5% of a sample with 75,000 to 90,000 clones, about 89% of them seen once. The sequence was collected from a man aged 50 or older with active or convalescent COVID-19. The sample taken for sequencing was peripheral blood. This sequence joins TRBV10-2 and TRBJ2-2; tentatively, D is TRBD1 (5 bases). CDR3 amino acids: CASRGVSGELFF. The CDR3 coding sequence is TGCGCCAGTAGGGGCGTATCCGGGGAGCTGTTTTTT.